Below are 17 T cell receptor beta chains sequenced from a single sample in a study of blood T cell repertoires in COVID-19. The data were produced by immunoSEQ multiplex PCR, yet TCRdb's version contains in-frame clones alone and is incomplete. The sample lists 250,000 to 300,000 clones, about nine tenths occurring once. The specimen was PBMCs or T cells enriched from blood (not recorded which). The source is a human donor in a cohort exposed to, infected with or recovered from COVID-19 (not recorded which). The donor label of this sample is uncertain.

The gene calls are TRBV5-6 and TRBJ2-5, with 7 nucleotides matching TRBD1. The V segment lost 4 bases and the J segment 5 bases; nucleotides outside the gene matches: 23. The CDR3 is 19 residues long. Germline V lookup: CDR1 SGHDT, CDR2 YYEEEE. The CDR3 nucleotides are TGTGCCAGCAGCCCCAGGTTCAGTAGGACAGGAGATGCGTGGGAGACCCAGTACTTC. Protein product: CASSPRFSRTGDAWETQYF.

This clone was seen once. V is TRBV30 and J is TRBJ1-1, with D maybe TRBD1 (5 bases). The CDR3 is made up of 12 amino acids. The V gene lost 8 bases and the J gene lost 6 bases, with 16 bases spanning the gap. Germline CDR1 reads GTSNPN; CDR2 reads SVGIG (reference sequence). CDR3 bases: TGTGCCCGCTCGCGGGACGTATCTGAAGCTTTCTTT. The encoded protein is CARSRDVSEAFF.

This clone was seen once. The same CDR3 can be traced to other DNA sequences in this sample. The chain uses TRBV12-3 or TRBV12-4 and TRBJ2-5, with 7 bases matching TRBD1. Losses at the gene ends were 5 bases for V and 1 base for J; bases not matched to a gene: 1. CDR3 length equals 13 residues. This CDR3 reads CASSRQGQETQYF. CDR3 DNA: TGTGCCAGCAGTAGACAGGGCCAAGAGACCCAGTACTTC.

V and J are TRBV12-5 and TRBJ2-1, with D perhaps matching TRBD2 (5 bases). Germline V gene lookup returns CDR1 LGHNT and CDR2 FRNRAP. Trimming cost V 3 bases and J 7 bases, with 7 bases left between them. There are 12 residues in the CDR3. The CDR3 reads CASGFSGNEQFF. The DNA of the CDR3 is TGTGCTAGTGGTTTTTCGGGAAATGAGCAGTTCTTC.

The chain combines TRBV19 with TRBJ2-2; the match to TRBD1 covers 8 bases. Trimming at V came to 3 bases and at J to 1 base, leaving 1 base not matched to a gene. The CDR3 length is 15 residues. Germline V gene lookup returns CDR1 LNHDA and CDR2 SQIVND (reference sequence). CDR3 in DNA: TGTGCCAGTAGTATCGGACAGGGGAACACCGGGGAGCTGTTTTTT. Translation: CASSIGQGNTGELFF.

The V and J genes are TRBV7-6 and TRBJ1-4; D is possibly TRBD1 (6 bases). This CDR3 has 15 residues. Trimming removed 5 bases from V and 8 bases from J, with 18 bases in between. Germline V gene lookup returns CDR1 SGHVS and CDR2 FNYEAQ. The CDR3 nucleotides read TGTGCCAGCAGCATCCGCGGGGGCGCGGTGGAAAAACTGTTTTTT. Its protein is CASSIRGGAVEKLFF. The whole variable domain, remainder taken from reference TRBV7-6 and TRBJ1-4, is GAGVSQSPRYKVTKRGQDVALRCDPISGHVSLYWYRQALGQGPEFLTYFNYEAQQDKSGLPNDRFSAERPEGSISTLTIQRTEQRDSAMYRCASSIRGGAVEKLFFGSGTQLSVL.

The V gene is TRBV28, the J gene TRBJ1-1; 8 positions match TRBD1. The CDR3 totals 15 residues. Germline V gives CDR1 MDHEN, CDR2 SYDVKM. Trimming took 6 bases from V and 1 from J; bases not matched to a gene: 7. The CDR3 DNA sequence: TGTGCCAGCAGGGGAATCGGGACAGGGAACACTGAAGCTTTCTTT. As protein: CASRGIGTGNTEAFF.

The chain uses TRBV7-8 and TRBJ2-3, with D uncertain. V was cut by 5 bases and J by 5 bases, with 14 bases left in between. In germline, CDR1 is SGHVS, CDR2 FQNEAQ. This CDR3 is built from 14 residues. CDR3 coding DNA: TGTGCCAGCAGCCGGCGTCTTTCCGGAGATACGCAGTATTTT. Protein sequence: CASSRRLSGDTQYF.

V is TRBV5-1 and J is TRBJ1-2; tentative D call: TRBD1 (6 bases). This CDR3 comprises 15 residues. The germline V and J ends were trimmed by 4 bases and 1 base, with 14 bases remaining between them. The germline CDR1 and CDR2 sequences are SGHRS and YFSETQ. Written as DNA, the CDR3 is TGCGCCAGCAGCGGGACGACAGGTAGTAACTATGGCTACACCTTC. Its translation is CASSGTTGSNYGYTF.

The rearrangement links TRBV9 to TRBJ2-5; D perhaps matches TRBD2 (5 bases). The CDR3 runs to 14 residues. Germline CDR1 and CDR2: SGDLS and YYNGEE. V was pared by 0 bases and J by 5 bases, with 11 bases between. CDR3 residues: CASSVDGSGETQYF. The DNA for the CDR3 is TGTGCCAGCAGCGTAGATGGGAGCGGCGAGACCCAGTACTTC.

The chain joins TRBV27 to TRBJ1-1; perhaps TRBD1 as D (6 bases). Trimming took 7 bases from V and 5 from J, leaving 20 bases between them. CDR1 is MNHEY and CDR2 is SMNVEV in the germline V gene (reference sequence). This CDR3 region has 15 residues. DNA of the CDR3: TGTGCCAGCAACTCGGGGGGCGCAGCGGAAACTGAAGCTTTCTTT. This sequence encodes CASNSGGAAETEAFF.

The J gene is TRBJ1-2, the V gene TRBV19; no definite D call. CDR1 and CDR2 (germline): LNHDA, SQIVND (reference sequence). The CDR3 sequence is 15 residues long. Deletions cut 2 bases from V and 6 bases from J, with 16 bases between. CDR3 DNA: TGTGCCAGTAGTATACGGGTGCGTAGCCTCGATGGCTACACCTTC. It specifies CASSIRVRSLDGYTF.

The chain couples TRBV10-3 to TRBJ2-2; TRBD2 agrees at 8 bases. The CDR3 is 15 amino acids. V gave up 10 bases and J gave up 6 bases; unmatched junction bases: 13. Per germline, CDR1 ENHRY and CDR2 SYGVKD. CDR3 sequence (DNA): TGTGCCACTGGAGGACTAGCCGCAGACGCCGGGGAGCTGTTTTTT. Translating it yields CATGGLAADAGELFF.

As regards this clone: The sample carries other DNA sequences with the same CDR3. The chain combines TRBV19 with TRBJ1-5; 8 bases agree with TRBD1. Germline lookup yields CDR1 LNHDA and CDR2 SQIVND (reference sequence). This CDR3 spans 14 amino acids. V trimming: 5 bases; J trimming: 2 bases; junction bases outside the gene matches: 2. Here the CDR3 DNA reads TGTGCCAGTAGTGGACAGGGAGGCAATCAGCCCCAGCATTTT. This codes for CASSGQGGNQPQHF.

The gene calls are TRBV19 and TRBJ2-1, with 8 bases that match TRBD1. V lost 3 bases to trimming and J lost 8 bases; unmatched junction nucleotides: 9. CDR1 and CDR2 from the germline V gene are LNHDA and SQIVND (reference sequence). This CDR3 spans 15 amino acids. CDR3 sequence: CASSITQGAVYEQFF. The CDR3 region has the DNA TGTGCCAGTAGTATCACCCAGGGGGCTGTCTATGAGCAGTTCTTC.

This clone has a handful of counts. The genes are TRBV19 and TRBJ1-2; 9 nucleotides match TRBD1. Germline CDR1 LNHDA, CDR2 SQIVND (reference sequence). The CDR3 is 16 amino acids. The J segment lost 0 bases and the V segment lost 6 bases, leaving 8 bases of the junction unmatched. The CDR3: CASRSRDRAANYGYTF. The CDR3, as DNA: TGTGCCAGTAGGAGCCGGGACAGGGCGGCTAACTATGGCTACACCTTC.

This chain uses TRBV7-9 with TRBJ1-2; D not certain. The CDR3 extends over 16 amino acids. Germline CDR1 and CDR2: SEHNR and FQNEAQ (reference sequence). V was cut by 5 bases and J by 0 bases, with 16 bases left in between. The CDR3 nucleotides read TGTGCCAGCAGCCCCATAGTAGGAACAGCTAACTATGGCTACACCTTC. This gives the protein CASSPIVGTANYGYTF.